Listed here are 30 T cell receptor beta chains from one sample, sequenced in a study of T cell repertoires in aging, cancer and after chemotherapy. A mixed TRB-A/B primer pool amplified rearranged TRB by multiplex touch-down PCR. TCRdb independently ran MiXCR on the multiplex PCR reads; one entry per CDR3 protein. The sample consists of over 8,500 distinct CDR3 sequences, around a quarter of them appearing once. Peripheral blood genomic DNA, not sorted cells or RNA, was the template. Sample: blood. These receptors all stem from a human donor in good health.

This chain links TRBV18 with TRBJ2-1; a weak D match, TRBD2 (6 bases). V was pared by 3 bases and J by 1 base, with 22 bases between. CDR1 is KGHSH, CDR2 LQKENI, per germline. The CDR3 extends over 19 amino acids. The CDR3 spells CASSPTESAGGTSYNEQFF. CDR3 nucleotides: TGTGCCAGCTCACCGACAGAGAGTGCTGGCGGGACTTCCTACAATGAGCAGTTCTTC. Looking up the rest from reference TRBV18 and TRBJ2-1 gives the full variable domain: NAGVMQNPRHLVRRRGQEARLRCSPMKGHSHVYWYRQLPEEGLKFMVYLQKENIIDESGMPKERFSAEFPKEGPSILRIQQVVRGDSAAYFCASSPTESAGGTSYNEQFFGPGTRLTVL.

The chain is built from TRBV20-1 and TRBJ2-5; D possibly corresponds to TRBD2 (6 bases). The CDR3 contains 16 residues. The V end lost 0 bases, the J end lost 2 bases, and 16 bases lay between the germline ends. The germline V gene encodes CDR1 DFQATT and CDR2 SNEGSKA (reference sequence). The CDR3 spells CSARDGGGRRQETQYF. Here the CDR3 DNA reads TGCAGTGCTAGAGATGGGGGTGGGAGGAGACAAGAGACCCAGTACTTC.

By share of the sample, this clonotype is medium-sized. The chain combines TRBV19 with TRBJ1-5; 7 nucleotides match TRBD1. V shed 4 bases and J 7 bases; nucleotides not matched to a gene: 7. This CDR3 is built from 14 residues. Per germline, CDR1 LNHDA and CDR2 SQIVND (reference sequence). The chain's CDR3 is CASSKQGNSQPQHF. DNA of the CDR3: TGTGCCAGTAGTAAACAGGGGAATTCGCAGCCCCAGCATTTT.

This clonotype is medium-sized (0.01 to 0.1%) within its sample. This CDR3 is CASRRGESYEQYF. Here the CDR3 DNA reads TGTGCCAGCAGGCGAGGGGAATCCTACGAGCAGTACTTC. The V call is TRBV7-2, the J call TRBJ2-7; D assignment may be TRBD1 or TRBD2 (5 bases each). Between the trimmed V and J ends, which lost 6 bases and 1 base, there was a span of 10 bases. CDR1 and CDR2 from the germline V gene are SGHTA and FQGNSA. The CDR3 runs 13 residues.

The chain recombines TRBV18 with TRBJ2-1; possible D gene TRBD2, 6 bases. The CDR3 spans 15 residues. The V gene lost 8 bases and the J gene lost 0 bases, with 14 bases spanning the gap. Germline CDR1 KGHSH, CDR2 LQKENI. This CDR3 reads CASLTSGSSYNEQFF. Here the CDR3 DNA reads TGTGCCAGCCTCACCTCCGGGAGCTCCTACAATGAGCAGTTCTTC.

The gene calls are TRBV25-1 and TRBJ2-1; D uncertain. V lost 2 bases and J 12 bases, leaving 23 bases between the germline ends. Germline CDR1 reads MGHDK; CDR2 reads SYGVNS. CDR3 length: 16 residues. CDR3 bases: TGTGCCAGCAGTGAAATACAAGGGAAGTACAATGAGCGGCAGTTCTTC. This encodes CASSEIQGKYNERQFF.

This clonotype was seen only a few times. The chain joins TRBV20-1 to TRBJ2-1, with 10 bases aligning to TRBD2. V trimming: 2 bases; J trimming: 7 bases; junction bases outside the gene matches: 5. Germline V gene data show CDR1 as DFQATT and CDR2 as SNEGSKA (reference sequence). The CDR3 is 14 residues long. The CDR3: CSARLAGAFNEQFF. CDR3 DNA sequence: TGCAGTGCTAGACTAGCGGGAGCCTTTAATGAGCAGTTCTTC.

By share, this clonotype counts as medium-sized. The rearrangement uses TRBV6-2 or TRBV6-3 and TRBJ1-5; D call uncertain. V gave up 4 bases and J gave up 4 bases, with 8 bases separating them. Germline V gene data show CDR1 as MNHEY and CDR2 as SVGEGT. CDR3 size: 13 residues. Written as DNA, the CDR3 is TGTGCCAGCAGTTTTAGGGAGAATCAGCCCCAGCATTTT. This codes for CASSFRENQPQHF.

In its sample, this clonotype is medium-sized. V gene TRBV5-6 combines with J gene TRBJ2-1; D gene uncertain. The ends were cut back, 2 bases at V and 9 bases at J, with 9 bases in the middle. Germline V gives CDR1 SGHDT, CDR2 YYEEEE. The CDR3 is made up of 12 amino acids. The CDR3 region is CASSLGLGEQFF. The CDR3 nucleotides are TGTGCCAGCAGCTTAGGGTTAGGTGAGCAGTTCTTC.

By share of the sample, this clonotype is medium-sized. The chain combines TRBV27 with TRBJ1-2, with D perhaps matching TRBD1 (5 bases). The CDR3 runs to 14 residues. Looked up from germline, CDR1 is MNHEY and CDR2 is SMNVEV (reference sequence). V was trimmed by 0 bases and J by 2 bases, leaving 7 bases between them. The CDR3 nucleotides read TGTGCCAGCAGTTTATCCGGGGCCAACTATGGCTACACCTTC. Residues: CASSLSGANYGYTF.

There are a few counts of this clonotype. This sequence joins TRBV5-4 and TRBJ1-2; 7 bases match TRBD1. The V gene end was trimmed by 2 bases and the J gene end by 6 bases; junction bases not matched to a gene: 4. Germline-derived CDR1 and CDR2 are SGHNT and YYREEE (reference sequence). The CDR3 runs 13 residues. The CDR3 DNA follows: TGTGCCAGCAGCTTCCGGGACAGAGATGGCTACACCTTC. Translation: CASSFRDRDGYTF. Variable domain in full (rest from reference TRBV5-4 and TRBJ1-2): ETGVTQSPTHLIKTRGQQVTLRCSSQSGHNTVSWYQQALGQGPQFIFQYYREEENGRGNFPPRFSGLQFPNYSSELNVNALELDDSALYLCASSFRDRDGYTFGSGTRLTVV.

This clonotype is judged medium-sized. The chain joins TRBV27 to TRBJ2-7, with TRBD1 as a possible D gene (6 bases). This CDR3 contains 13 residues. Between the trimmed V and J ends, which lost 5 bases and 2 bases, there was a span of 10 bases. CDR1 and CDR2 (germline): MNHEY, SMNVEV (reference sequence). In DNA, the CDR3 is TGTGCCAGCAGTCCGACAGGAACCTACGAGCAGTACTTC. This codes for CASSPTGTYEQYF.

This chain links TRBV24-1 with TRBJ1-1; possible D gene TRBD1, 6 bases. Germline V gene lookup returns CDR1 KGHDR and CDR2 SFDVKD. This CDR3 region has 13 residues. With 8 bases removed from V and 3 bases from J, the gap between germline ends came to 12 bases. As DNA, the CDR3 is TGTGCCACCATGGACAGTGGGCACACTGAAGCTTTCTTT. This encodes CATMDSGHTEAFF.

This clonotype was seen a handful of times. V usage is TRBV15 and J usage is TRBJ2-4; D tentatively reads TRBD1 or TRBD2 (5 bases each). The V and J ends lost 0 bases and 8 bases respectively, with 14 bases between them. Germline CDR1 is LNHNV and CDR2 is YYDKDF (reference sequence). The CDR3 is made up of 15 amino acids. The CDR3 is CATSRDTLVGDIQYF. In nucleotides, the CDR3 is TGTGCCACCAGCAGAGACACTCTAGTGGGGGACATTCAGTACTTC.

In its sample, this clonotype is medium-sized (0.01 to 0.1%). V is TRBV29-1 and J is TRBJ1-1, with 7 bases fitting TRBD1. Germline trimming cut 5 bases from V and 3 bases from J; bases unmatched to any gene: 9. The V gene's germline CDR1 is SQVTM and CDR2 ANQGSEA. There are 14 residues in the CDR3. The CDR3 is CSVYGPDRYTEAFF. CDR3 nucleotide sequence: TGCAGCGTTTACGGACCGGACAGGTACACTGAAGCTTTCTTT.

Relative to its sample, this clonotype is medium-sized. The chain employs TRBV29-1 and TRBJ2-7; 9 bases are a match to TRBD2. In germline, CDR1 is SQVTM, CDR2 ANQGSEA. Germline trimming cut 6 bases from V and 4 bases from J; bases unmatched to any gene: 10. The CDR3 runs to 14 residues. CDR3 residues: CSVATSGPIYEQYF. CDR3 sequence (DNA): TGCAGCGTGGCGACTAGCGGACCTATTTACGAGCAGTACTTC.

The chain is built from TRBV4-1 and TRBJ1-4; D perhaps matches TRBD1 (6 bases). The germline gives CDR1 MGHRA, CDR2 YSYEKL. The CDR3 has 15 residues. Deletions cut 2 bases from V and 0 bases from J, with 7 bases between. The CDR3 region is CASSQRTATNEKLFF. The CDR3 DNA reads TGCGCCAGCAGCCAAAGGACAGCAACTAATGAAAAACTGTTTTTT.

This clonotype was seen more than once but under ten times. This chain connects TRBV5-1 to TRBJ1-4; unclear D gene. The CDR3 is 12 amino acids. Germline V gene data show CDR1 as SGHRS and CDR2 as YFSETQ. With 5 bases removed from V and 5 bases from J, the gap between germline ends came to 7 bases. The chain's CDR3 is CASRRGNEKLFF. DNA for the CDR3: TGCGCCAGCAGACGAGGGAATGAAAAACTGTTTTTT.

This chain uses TRBV4-3 with TRBJ2-7; no reliable D call. Germline assignment: CDR1 LGHNA and CDR2 YSLEER. The CDR3 is 15 amino acids. Trimming took off 0 bases at V and 5 bases at J, with 14 bases between the two ends. The CDR3 is CASSQELRSWDEQYF. In DNA, the CDR3 is TGCGCCAGCAGCCAAGAGTTGCGGTCCTGGGACGAGCAGTACTTC.

V and J are TRBV6-4 and TRBJ2-2, with D unresolved. Trimming removed 3 bases from V and 6 bases from J, with 11 bases in between. The germline gives CDR1 MRHNA, CDR2 SNTAGT. This CDR3 is built from 14 residues. The CDR3 bases are TGTGCCAGCAGTGAAACTACCAACGCCGGGGAGCTGTTTTTT. Its translation: CASSETTNAGELFF.

This clonotype is deemed medium-sized. The genes are TRBV19 and TRBJ1-5; tentatively, D is TRBD1 (6 bases). CDR1 and CDR2 from the germline V gene are LNHDA and SQIVND (reference sequence). The V gene lost 6 bases and the J gene lost 3 bases, with 12 bases spanning the gap. The CDR3 totals 14 residues. The CDR3 region has the DNA TGTGCCAGTAGGACTGGACAGACCAATCAGCCCCAGCATTTT. It encodes CASRTGQTNQPQHF.

In this sample, this clonotype is medium-sized (0.01 to 0.1%). V usage is TRBV27 and J usage is TRBJ1-1; 9 nucleotides align to TRBD1. CDR3 length: 13 residues. V lost 0 bases and J lost 10; bases outside the gene matches: 3. In germline, CDR1 is MNHEY, CDR2 SMNVEV (reference sequence). CDR3 DNA sequence: TGTGCCAGCAGTTTATCCCGGACAGGGGCAGCTTTCTTT. Translated, it gives CASSLSRTGAAFF.

This clonotype ranks as medium-sized. The chain links TRBV11-2 to TRBJ1-2, with D possibly being TRBD1 (6 bases). Per germline, CDR1 SGHAT and CDR2 FQNNGV. V was clipped by 5 bases and J by 4 bases, with 20 bases between them. The CDR3 extends over 16 amino acids. The CDR3 nucleotides read TGTGCCAGCAGCCCCTCCCGAGGACAGAAGGGCTATGGCTACACCTTC. This translates into CASSPSRGQKGYGYTF.

This clonotype occurred a few times. This chain connects TRBV7-2 to TRBJ1-4; 7 bases fit TRBD1. The CDR3 extends over 14 amino acids. The trim removed 2 bases at V and 5 bases at J, leaving 2 bases unmatched. CDR1 is SGHTA, CDR2 FQGNSA, per germline. CDR3 residues: CASSLRRGNEKLFF. The CDR3 nucleotides read TGTGCCAGCAGCTTACGCAGGGGGAATGAAAAACTGTTTTTT.

By share, this clonotype ranks as medium-sized. The DNA for the CDR3 is TGTGCCAGCAACGGAGACAATAACTATGGCTACACCTTC. This gives the protein CASNGDNNYGYTF. The chain is built from TRBV6-2 or TRBV6-3 and TRBJ1-2; D is ambiguous. CDR1 MNHEY and CDR2 SVGEGT come from the germline V gene. The CDR3 covers 13 residues. With 7 bases removed from V and 1 base from J, the gap between germline ends came to 10 bases.

The CDR3 protein is CASSQEVLVRFYDEQFF. DNA of the CDR3: TGCGCCAGCAGCCAAGAGGTACTAGTTCGCTTCTATGATGAGCAGTTCTTC. This chain joins TRBV4-1 and TRBJ2-1; tentatively, D is TRBD2 (5 bases). The V gene's germline CDR1 is MGHRA and CDR2 YSYEKL. CDR3 size: 17 residues. V lost 0 bases and J lost 8, with 20 bases in between.

Comment on this clonotype: One end of the junction is discordant with germline, which a read error may explain. This rearrangement joins TRBV4-3 to TRBJ1-2, with 10 bases fitting TRBD1. The germline V gene encodes CDR1 LGHNA and CDR2 YSLEER. This CDR3 region has 16 residues. The CDR3 sequence is CASSPEGGDRGYGYTF. The CDR3 coding sequence is TGTGCCAGCAGCCCTGAAGGAGGGGACAGGGGTTATGGCTACACCTTC.

The gene calls are TRBV19 and TRBJ2-1; no definite D call. Per germline, CDR1 LNHDA and CDR2 SQIVND (reference sequence). CDR3 length: 13 residues. V gave up 5 bases and J gave up 4 bases, with 9 bases separating them. The CDR3, as DNA: TGTGCCAGTAGTTTTCGAGGTTACAATGAGCAGTTCTTC. Translating it yields CASSFRGYNEQFF.

This chain connects TRBV6-1 to TRBJ2-3; 7 bases align to TRBD2. V lost 1 base and J lost 4; bases outside the gene matches: 8. This CDR3 is built from 16 residues. CDR1 and CDR2 from the germline V gene are MNHNS and SASEGT. Here the CDR3 DNA reads TGTGCCAGCAGTGAAGGGGGAGGGAAGTGGGCAGATACGCAGTATTTT. Its protein is CASSEGGGKWADTQYF.

As to this clonotype: A single base separates this from a much larger clone, so it may be a read error. This chain joins TRBV6-6 and TRBJ2-7; D perhaps matches TRBD2 (5 bases). Per germline, CDR1 MNHNY and CDR2 SVGAGI (reference sequence). The CDR3 runs to 15 residues. Trimming pared 2 bases from V and 0 bases from J, leaving 11 bases between. CDR3: CASSYVAGISYEQYF. In DNA, the CDR3 is TGTGCCAGCAGTTACGTGGCGGGTATCTCCTACGAGCAGTACTTC.